A selection of T cell receptor beta chains follows, all from one sample in a study of human T cells and chemical hapten exposure. Via MiXCR, TCRdb re-called the RACE reads, giving one row per CDR3 protein. The repertoire holds about 140,000 distinct CDR3 sequences, roughly 10% seen once, with 1.3% to 1.5% in the top ten. The sample consisted of whole blood, taken in connection with sensitization to the hapten diphenylcyclopropenone (DPC). The receptors here all came from a woman in her 50s with alopecia areata. Some clones in this sample may be carry-over from other donors' samples. The CDR3 runs from the conserved cysteine through the conserved F or W. The D gene is left open where the match is weak. Clone size appears in some rows only: once, few, many, or a class for an expanded clone.

V gene,D gene,J gene,clone size,CDR3 protein,CDR3 DNA
TRBV6-5,TRBD2,TRBJ2-3,.,CASSYSGSGIYTDTQYF,TGTGCCAGCAGTTACTCAGGTAGCGGGATTTACACAGATACGCAGTATTTT
TRBV30,.,TRBJ2-1,.,CAWGRREDLFF,TGTGCCTGGGGTAGAAGAGAGGACTTATTCTTC
TRBV19,.,TRBJ1-4,.,CASRERLNEKLFF,TGTGCCAGTAGGGAACGACTCAATGAAAAACTGTTTTTT
TRBV5-6,TRBD2,TRBJ2-1,few,CASRGDASGRAGNEQFF,TGTGCCAGCCGCGGCGATGCTAGCGGGAGGGCGGGGAATGAGCAGTTCTTC
TRBV28,.,TRBJ1-3,few,CASSFRTSGNTIYF,TGTGCCAGCAGTTTTCGAACCTCTGGAAACACCATATATTTT
TRBV29-1,.,TRBJ1-2,many,CSVEINYGYTF,TGCAGCGTTGAGATTAACTATGGCTACACCTTC
TRBV29-1,.,TRBJ2-1,.,CSVPPAGHNEQFF,TGCAGCGTTCCCCCCGCGGGGCACAATGAGCAGTTCTTC
TRBV20-1,.,TRBJ1-1,.,CSASLWNTEAFF,TGCAGTGCATCCCTCTGGAACACTGAAGCTTTCTTT
TRBV5-1,.,TRBJ2-1,many,CASSPWAKDEQFF,TGCGCCAGCAGCCCCTGGGCTAAGGATGAGCAGTTCTTC
TRBV7-7,TRBD1,TRBJ2-7,.,CASRVRQGGGQYF,TGTGCTAGCAGAGTTAGACAGGGTGGCGGGCAGTACTTC
TRBV12-3/TRBV12-4,.,TRBJ1-6,few,CASSPDLLNSPLHF,TGTGCCAGCAGCCCCGACCTACTAAATTCACCCCTCCACTTT
TRBV5-1,TRBD1,TRBJ1-6,few,CASSFTGGLTGGGSPLHF,TGCGCCAGCAGCTTTACAGGGGGCTTAACCGGCGGAGGTTCACCCCTCCACTTT
TRBV9,TRBD2,TRBJ2-5,.,CASSVGTSGSIETQYF,TGTGCCAGCAGCGTAGGAACTAGCGGGAGTATAGAGACCCAGTACTTC
TRBV5-8,.,TRBJ2-2,.,CASSRARNTGELFF,TGTGCCAGCAGCCGCGCCAGGAACACCGGGGAGCTGTTTTTT
TRBV28,TRBD1,TRBJ1-1,many,CASSLTGGVEAFF,TGTGCCAGCAGTTTGACAGGGGGCGTTGAAGCTTTCTTT
TRBV28,.,TRBJ2-6,few,CASSLARGSGANVLTF,TGTGCCAGCAGTTTAGCCAGGGGTTCTGGGGCCAACGTCCTGACTTTC
TRBV6-5,TRBD1,TRBJ1-2,many,CASSPRTGGYGYTF,TGTGCCAGCAGTCCCCGGACAGGAGGCTATGGCTACACCTTC
TRBV12-2,.,TRBJ2-3,.,CASRLAGWVSGHF,TGTGCAAGTCGCTTAGCGGGGTGGGTCAGTGGGCATTTT
TRBV27,.,TRBJ1-5,once,CASRGEGVGQPQHF,TGTGCCAGCAGAGGCGAGGGGGTAGGTCAGCCCCAGCATTTT
TRBV27,TRBD1,TRBJ1-4,many,CASRRAGTGDEKLFF,TGTGCCAGCAGGAGAGCCGGGACAGGGGATGAAAAACTGTTTTTT
TRBV5-5,TRBD2,TRBJ2-7,.,CASGLVLAGAEQYF,TGTGCCAGCGGCTTGGTGCTAGCGGGAGCGGAGCAGTACTTC
TRBV10-3,TRBD1,TRBJ1-1,few,CAISDSTGANTGAFF,TGTGCCATCAGTGATTCGACAGGGGCGAACACTGGAGCTTTCTTT
TRBV28,.,TRBJ1-6,few,CASRWAPRAYNSPLHF,TGTGCCAGCAGGTGGGCCCCCAGGGCCTATAATTCACCCCTCCACTTT
TRBV4-3,.,TRBJ2-2,few,CASSQDARAGELFF,TGCGCCAGCAGCCAAGATGCCAGGGCCGGGGAGCTGTTTTTT